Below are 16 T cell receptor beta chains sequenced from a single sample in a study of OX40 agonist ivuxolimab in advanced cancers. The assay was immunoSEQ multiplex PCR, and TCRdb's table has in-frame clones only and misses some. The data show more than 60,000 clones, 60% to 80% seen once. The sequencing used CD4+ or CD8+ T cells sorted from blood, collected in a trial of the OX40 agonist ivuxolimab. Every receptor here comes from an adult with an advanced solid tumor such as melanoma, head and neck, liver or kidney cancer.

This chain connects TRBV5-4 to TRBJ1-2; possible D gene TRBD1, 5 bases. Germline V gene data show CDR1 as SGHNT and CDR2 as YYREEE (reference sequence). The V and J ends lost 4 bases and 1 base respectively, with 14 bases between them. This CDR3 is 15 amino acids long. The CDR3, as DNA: TGTGCCAGCAGCAGGGGTTTGGTAAATAACTATGGCTACACCTTC. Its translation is CASSRGLVNNYGYTF.

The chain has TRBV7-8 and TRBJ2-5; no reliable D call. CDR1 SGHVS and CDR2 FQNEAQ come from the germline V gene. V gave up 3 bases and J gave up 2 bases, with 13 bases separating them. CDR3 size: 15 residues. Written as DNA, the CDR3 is TGTGCCAGCAGCTTGTCGCGGCTTCGGCAAGAGACCCAGTACTTC. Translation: CASSLSRLRQETQYF.

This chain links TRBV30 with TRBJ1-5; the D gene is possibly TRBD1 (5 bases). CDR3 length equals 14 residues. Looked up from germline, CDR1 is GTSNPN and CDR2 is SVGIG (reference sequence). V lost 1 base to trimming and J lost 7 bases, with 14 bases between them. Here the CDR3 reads CAWSGGQGGQPQHF. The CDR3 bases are TGTGCCTGGAGTGGTGGCCAGGGAGGCCAGCCCCAGCATTTT.

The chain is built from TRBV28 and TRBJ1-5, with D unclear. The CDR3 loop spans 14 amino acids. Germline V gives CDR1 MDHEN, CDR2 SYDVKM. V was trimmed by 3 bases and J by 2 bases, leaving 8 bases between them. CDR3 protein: CASSFGSGNQPQHF. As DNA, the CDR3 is TGTGCCAGCAGTTTTGGTAGTGGCAATCAGCCCCAGCATTTT. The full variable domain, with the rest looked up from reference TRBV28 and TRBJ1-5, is DVKVTQSSRYLVKRTGEKVFLECVQDMDHENMFWYRQDPGLGLRLIYFSYDVKMKEKGDIPEGYSVSREKKERFSLILESASTNQTSMYLCASSFGSGNQPQHFGDGTRLSIL.

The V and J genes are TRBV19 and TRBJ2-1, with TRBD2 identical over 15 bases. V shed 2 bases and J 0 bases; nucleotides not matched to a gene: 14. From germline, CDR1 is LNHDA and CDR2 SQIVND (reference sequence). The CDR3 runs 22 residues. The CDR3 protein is CASSISRGLAGGYTHSYNEQFF. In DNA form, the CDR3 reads TGTGCCAGTAGTATATCTCGGGGACTAGCGGGGGGATACACACACTCCTACAATGAGCAGTTCTTC.

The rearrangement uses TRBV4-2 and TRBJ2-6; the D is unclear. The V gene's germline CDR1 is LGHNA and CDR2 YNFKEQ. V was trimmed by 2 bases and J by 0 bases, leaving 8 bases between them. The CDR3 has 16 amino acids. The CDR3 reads CASSQYPSSGANVLTF. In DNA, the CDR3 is TGTGCCAGCAGCCAATACCCAAGCTCTGGGGCCAACGTCCTGACTTTC.

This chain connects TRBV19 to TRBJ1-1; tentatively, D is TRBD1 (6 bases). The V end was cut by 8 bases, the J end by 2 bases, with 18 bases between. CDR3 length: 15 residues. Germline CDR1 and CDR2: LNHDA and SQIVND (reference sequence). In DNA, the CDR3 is TGTGCCAGTCGGAGAGGGACACCCACAAACACTGAAGCTTTCTTT. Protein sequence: CASRRGTPTNTEAFF.

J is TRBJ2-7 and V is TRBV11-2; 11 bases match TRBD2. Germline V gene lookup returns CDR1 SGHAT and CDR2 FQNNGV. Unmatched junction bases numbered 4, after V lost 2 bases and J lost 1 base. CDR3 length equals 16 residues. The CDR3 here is CASSLIGTSGSYEQYF. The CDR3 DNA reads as TGTGCCAGCAGCTTAATTGGGACTAGCGGATCCTACGAGCAGTACTTC.

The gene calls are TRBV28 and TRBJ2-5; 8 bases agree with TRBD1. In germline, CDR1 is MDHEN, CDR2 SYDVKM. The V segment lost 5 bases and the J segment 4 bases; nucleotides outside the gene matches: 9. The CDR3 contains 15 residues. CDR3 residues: CASSPWTGNRETQYF. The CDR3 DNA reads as TGTGCCAGCAGTCCCTGGACAGGGAATAGAGAGACCCAGTACTTC.

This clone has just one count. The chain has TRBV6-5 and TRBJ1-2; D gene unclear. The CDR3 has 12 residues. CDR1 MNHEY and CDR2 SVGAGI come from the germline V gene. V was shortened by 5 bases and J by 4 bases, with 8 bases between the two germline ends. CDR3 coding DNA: TGTGCCAGCAGTCCCGAGGGCTATGGCTACACCTTC. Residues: CASSPEGYGYTF.

The CDR3 coding sequence is TGTGCCAGCAGCGCGGGGACTAGCGGGATTCAGGGGGAGCTGTTTTTT. It translates to CASSAGTSGIQGELFF. The chain uses TRBV7-8 and TRBJ2-2, with 13 bases fitting TRBD2. V shed 5 bases and J 8 bases; nucleotides not matched to a gene: 8. The CDR3 loop spans 16 amino acids. Germline lookup yields CDR1 SGHVS and CDR2 FQNEAQ.

For the CDR3, the DNA is TGTGCCAGCACCCTAGCCCCAGTTGACAATGAGCAGTTCTTC. Amino acid sequence: CASTLAPVDNEQFF. The chain joins TRBV11-2 to TRBJ2-1; D is possibly TRBD2 (5 bases). CDR1 and CDR2 (germline): SGHAT, FQNNGV. This CDR3 comprises 14 residues. The V end was cut by 7 bases, the J end by 5 bases, with 15 bases between.

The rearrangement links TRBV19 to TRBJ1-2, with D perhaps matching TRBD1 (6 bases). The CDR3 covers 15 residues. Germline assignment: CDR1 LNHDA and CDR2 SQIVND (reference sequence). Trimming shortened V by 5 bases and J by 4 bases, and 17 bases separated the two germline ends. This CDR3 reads CASSDRSRSGYGYTF. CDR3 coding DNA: TGTGCCAGTAGTGACAGGTCTAGGAGCGGCTATGGCTACACCTTC.

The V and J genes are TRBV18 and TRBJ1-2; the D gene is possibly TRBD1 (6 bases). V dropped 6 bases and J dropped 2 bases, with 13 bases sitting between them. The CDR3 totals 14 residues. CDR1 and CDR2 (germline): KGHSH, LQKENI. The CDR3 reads CASSLRTENYGYTF. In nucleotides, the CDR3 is TGTGCCAGCTCCCTTCGGACAGAAAACTATGGCTACACCTTC.

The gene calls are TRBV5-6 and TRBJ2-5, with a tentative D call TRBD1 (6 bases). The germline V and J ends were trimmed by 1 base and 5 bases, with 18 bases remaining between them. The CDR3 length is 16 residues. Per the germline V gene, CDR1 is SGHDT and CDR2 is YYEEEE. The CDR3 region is CASSLQQGPLGETQYF. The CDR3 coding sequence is TGTGCCAGCAGCTTGCAACAGGGTCCCTTAGGGGAGACCCAGTACTTC.

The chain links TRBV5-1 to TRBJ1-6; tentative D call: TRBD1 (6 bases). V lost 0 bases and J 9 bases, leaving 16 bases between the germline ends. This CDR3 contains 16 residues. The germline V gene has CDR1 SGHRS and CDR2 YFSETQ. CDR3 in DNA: TGCGCCAGCAGCTTGGCTGGGGGGCGTTTCGGTTCACCCCTCCACTTT. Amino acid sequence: CASSLAGGRFGSPLHF. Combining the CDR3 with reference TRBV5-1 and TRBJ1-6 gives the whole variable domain KAGVTQTPRYLIKTRGQQVTLSCSPISGHRSVSWYQQTPGQGLQFLFEYFSETQRNKGNFPGRFSGRQFSNSRSEMNVSTLELGDSALYLCASSLAGGRFGSPLHFGNGTRLTVT.